The entry below describes one T cell receptor (beta chain). This specimen comes from a study of blood T cell repertoires in COVID-19. For the study at large: PBMCs, B-cell-depleted T cells, or T cells provided the cDNA or gDNA that made up the material.

Generated by immunoSEQ multiplex PCR, the TCRdb table keeps only in-frame clones and is missing some. The table includes some 220,000 clones, approximately 83% detected once. Germline assignment: CDR1 ENHRY and CDR2 SYGVKD. The CDR3 sequence is 14 residues long. V was cut by 0 bases and J by 3 bases, with 6 bases left in between. The sequence was obtained from a woman aged 25 to 39 who had recovered from COVID-19. The chain is built from TRBV10-3 and TRBJ2-1; D might be TRBD1 (5 bases). Source material: peripheral blood. DNA for the CDR3: TGTGCCATCAGTGAGTCACAGGACTACAATGAGCAGTTCTTC. It yields the protein CAISESQDYNEQFF.